The source of this T cell receptor (beta chain) is a study of CD8 T cells in ankylosing spondylitis (dated by TCRdb to about 2017). About the investigation overall: To find TCR variants linked to disease, the study profiled T cell receptor beta repertoires in ankylosing spondylitis patients and healthy donors. The full study cohort was made up of 25 ankylosing spondylitis patients and 108 healthy donors. Peripheral blood was sampled, and synovial fluid was additionally collected from ankylosing spondylitis patients. On the study overall, not on this receptor specifically: Blood from ankylosing spondylitis patients appeared to be characterized by a TCR beta motif composed of several highly homologous amino acid variants. In peripheral blood, the disease-linked clones were found at relatively low frequencies and had a CD8+ phenotype. Some of the motif variants had been reported before in the synovial fluid and blood of reactive arthritis patients, a finding that suggests common disease-initiation mechanisms. Significant enrichment of the disease-linked clones was reported in matched synovial fluid samples from ankylosing spondylitis patients.

V is pared back by 2 bases and J by 0 bases, with 11 bases lying between the germline termini. Counted from cysteine to phenylalanine, this CDR3 has 15 amino acids. Of all the DNA, just the CDR3 is kept, 45 bases in frame from base 1. The germline V gene yields MDHEN for CDR1 and SYDVKM for CDR2. The data were produced on an Illumina HiSeq 2500. TCR beta libraries were prepared by quantitative 5'-RACE with molecular barcodes. The paper's processing steps were these. A new computational method based on a probabilistic model of VDJ rearrangement was used to identify disease-linked TCR variants. In TCRdb, the public reads were trimmed at Q25 with fastp and aligned with MiXCR, with productive beta chains retained. Rows matching on CDR3 protein sequence are summarized as one entry with the most common DNA and genes. The V and J calls here are based on TCRdb, not the publication. This sample holds 700,000 to 850,000 distinct CDR3 sequences; 12% were observed only once. 0.45% to 0.6% of the sample goes to the ten largest clones.

In regard to this clonotype: The antigen it recognizes is unknown. The input lacks base qualities; no much larger clone sits a single base away.

The sequence derives from a male donor with ankylosing spondylitis. The sequencing sample was made of blood, either unsorted or a sorted T cell fraction (not recorded which). Recombination joined TRBV28 with TRBJ2-7, with TRBD2 perhaps the D gene, on 6 matching bases. The encoded CDR3 is CASSLGEVTSYEQYF. The sequenced DNA: TGTGCCAGCAGTTTAGGGGAGGTTACCTCCTACGAGCAGTACTTC. The variable domain in full, with residues beyond the CDR3 obtained from the reference TRBV28 and TRBJ2-7 genes, is DVKVTQSSRYLVKRTGEKVFLECVQDMDHENMFWYRQDPGLGLRLIYFSYDVKMKEKGDIPEGYSVSREKKERFSLILESASTNQTSMYLCASSLGEVTSYEQYFGPGTRLTVT.